Sequencing of this T cell receptor beta chain was carried out in a study of control samples from healthy donors and cancer patients. Generated by immunoSEQ multiplex PCR, the TCRdb table keeps only in-frame clones and is missing some. The sample contains some 160,000 clones, 80% to 95% of which appear only once. V lost 4 bases to trimming and J lost 3 bases; unmatched junction nucleotides: 10. This CDR3 has 17 amino acids. The chain links TRBV23-1 to TRBJ2-2; the match to TRBD1 covers 8 bases. TRBV23-1 is flagged as an ORF with uncertain function. The sample taken for sequencing was blood. The TCR was taken from a woman aged 25 to 45 in good health. As DNA, the CDR3 is TGCGCCAGCAGTCCAAATCCGAGACAGGGGTACACCGGGGAGCTGTTTTTT. Translating gives CASSPNPRQGYTGELFF.